Listed below are T cell receptor beta chains from one sample, sequenced in a study of regulatory dendritic cells for organ transplantation. The assay was immunoSEQ multiplex PCR, and TCRdb's table has in-frame clones only and misses some. The data show more than 5,500 clones, about 64% seen once. The sequenced sample was memory CD8+ T cells from blood. These receptors originate from a human donor in good health. Both conserved end residues are part of each CDR3. A D gene is named only where the DNA matches it firmly. Clone size, where shown, is once, few, many, or a class for clones that have expanded.

v_call	j_call	d_call	clone_size	cdr3_aa	cdr3_nt
TRBV19	TRBJ1-2	NA	few	CASRQGSHYGYTF	TGTGCCAGTAGACAGGGTTCCCACTATGGCTACACCTTC
TRBV6-1	TRBJ2-1	TRBD1	few	CASSENRTGEIDEQFF	TGTGCCAGCAGTGAAAATAGGACAGGGGAGATCGATGAGCAGTTCTTC
TRBV5-6	TRBJ1-2	NA	NA	CASSLGQPLGYGYTF	TGTGCCAGCAGCTTAGGACAGCCTCTTGGCTATGGCTACACCTTC
TRBV7-9	TRBJ2-2	NA	few	CASTQRATGELFF	TGTGCCAGCACCCAGCGGGCAACCGGGGAGCTGTTTTTT
TRBV10-3	TRBJ2-1	NA	NA	CAIREIVYGEQFF	TGTGCCATCAGGGAGATAGTCTACGGTGAGCAGTTCTTC
TRBV4-2	TRBJ1-3	NA	NA	CASSPQASSGNTIYF	TGTGCCAGCAGCCCCCAGGCCAGCTCTGGAAACACCATATATTTT
TRBV6-5	TRBJ2-7	TRBD2	NA	CASSYGGGADEQYF	TGTGCCAGCAGTTACGGCGGGGGGGCCGACGAGCAGTACTTC
TRBV5-1	TRBJ2-1	NA	NA	CASSPGGTSNEQFF	TGCGCCAGCAGCCCCGGGGGTACTTCCAATGAGCAGTTCTTC
TRBV7-9	TRBJ1-2	NA	NA	CASSLNSNYGYTF	TGTGCCAGCAGCTTAAACAGCAACTATGGCTACACCTTC
TRBV10-3	TRBJ2-7	NA	few	CAISERTGSRSDEQYF	TGTGCCATCAGTGAGCGAACGGGGTCCCGTTCGGACGAGCAGTACTTC
TRBV7-9	TRBJ2-5	NA	NA	CASTSTGKETQYF	TGTGCCAGCACCTCTACAGGGAAAGAGACCCAGTACTTC
TRBV2	TRBJ2-7	NA	NA	CASNPGFYEQYF	TGTGCCAGCAATCCAGGATTCTACGAGCAGTACTTC
TRBV6-5	TRBJ1-6	NA	NA	CASSSAANNSPLHF	TGTGCCAGCAGCAGCGCCGCAAATAATTCACCCCTCCACTTT
TRBV5-6	TRBJ2-3	TRBD2	NA	CASSLHVGLAAPDTQYF	TGCGCCAGCAGCCTCCATGTCGGACTAGCGGCCCCGGATACGCAGTATTTT
TRBV29-1	TRBJ1-1	TRBD1	once	CSVEGGQLNTEAFF	TGCAGCGTTGAAGGGGGACAGCTGAACACTGAAGCTTTCTTT
TRBV4-1	TRBJ1-2	NA	few	CASSLDAGYGYTF	TGCGCCAGCAGCCTCGACGCGGGCTATGGCTACACCTTC
TRBV5-1	TRBJ2-2	TRBD2	NA	CASSEGLAGQTFTGELFF	TGCGCCAGCAGCGAGGGACTAGCGGGGCAAACCTTCACCGGGGAGCTGTTTTTT
TRBV19	TRBJ1-2	TRBD1	NA	CASSIRGQGASYGYTF	TGTGCCAGTAGTATCAGGGGACAGGGGGCGTCCTATGGCTACACCTTC
TRBV15	TRBJ1-1	NA	NA	CATSRDRHGGTEAFF	TGTGCCACCAGCAGAGACCGACACGGGGGCACTGAAGCTTTCTTT
TRBV7-9	TRBJ1-1	TRBD1	NA	CASSLGRGLTEAFF	TGTGCCAGCAGCTTGGGCAGGGGGTTGACTGAAGCTTTCTTT
TRBV9	TRBJ1-5	NA	NA	CASSAGQYNQPQHF	TGTGCCAGCAGCGCTGGACAGTACAATCAGCCCCAGCATTTT
TRBV6-1	TRBJ1-6	NA	medium-sized	CASSEVEHSPLHF	TGTGCCAGCAGTGAAGTCGAGCATTCACCCCTCCACTTT
TRBV4-2	TRBJ2-7	TRBD1	once	CASSQDGTGGSYEQYF	TGTGCCAGCAGCCAAGATGGGACAGGGGGCTCCTACGAGCAGTACTTC
TRBV7-2	TRBJ2-2	TRBD2	NA	CASSLVGTSRLNTGELFF	TGTGCCAGCAGCTTAGTTGGGACTAGCAGACTGAACACCGGGGAGCTGTTTTTT
TRBV27	TRBJ2-1	NA	NA	CASRPGVSGALNEQFF	TGTGCCAGCAGACCAGGCGTTAGCGGTGCTCTTAATGAGCAGTTCTTC
TRBV10-1	TRBJ1-2	NA	NA	CASHRGGGCSYGYTF	TGCGCCAGCCATCGAGGGGGGGGCTGTAGCTATGGCTACACCTTC
TRBV7-9	TRBJ1-1	TRBD1	NA	CASSPGQGAYNTEAFF	TGTGCCAGCAGCCCGGGACAGGGGGCGTATAACACTGAAGCTTTCTTT
TRBV7-7	TRBJ2-7	NA	few	CASSPHSGIGEQYF	TGTGCCAGCAGCCCTCACTCGGGGATCGGCGAGCAGTACTTC
TRBV7-9	TRBJ2-7	NA	NA	CASSWDGTRDEQYF	TGTGCCAGCAGCTGGGACGGGACAAGGGACGAGCAGTACTTC
TRBV4-2	TRBJ2-7	TRBD2	NA	CASSQIKEGMGRGVVYEQYF	TGTGCCAGCAGCCAAATAAAAGAGGGAATGGGGCGGGGGGTGGTCTACGAGCAGTACTTC
TRBV19	TRBJ1-5	TRBD1	few	CASRGQQNQPQHF	TGTGCCAGTAGGGGACAGCAGAATCAGCCCCAGCATTTT